The entry that follows covers one TCR beta chain sequence. Its antigen is still unknown. The data are from a study of CD4 T cells in relation to SARS-CoV-2 and coronaviruses. The unexposed donors gave CD4+ T cells in about 2011-2018, prior to COVID-19. Study-level points and caveats: Roughly 65% of donors had memory CD4+ clonotypes crossrecognizing SARS-CoV-2 and common cold coronavirus spike. Samples before the pandemic and after infection were not matched within any donor. According to naive versus memory sequencing, detected responses are memory recall, not newly primed.

Assay used: immunoSEQ multiplex PCR; TCRdb lists only in-frame clones, some missing. The sample shows more than 55,000 clones, about nine tenths of them seen only once. Per germline, CDR1 SGHTA and CDR2 FQGNSA. The junction had 7 bases not matched to a gene; V was cut back by 5 bases and J by 3 bases. The CDR3 consists of 15 residues. The TCR sequence derives from a human donor in good health. This chain links TRBV7-2 with TRBJ2-3; 8 nucleotides align to TRBD2. Sequencing input: memory CD4+ T cells from PBMCs. DNA for the CDR3: TGTGCCAGCAGCCCTCGAGCGGGAGTAACAGATACGCAGTATTTT. Its protein product is CASSPRAGVTDTQYF. Variable domain in full (rest from reference TRBV7-2 and TRBJ2-3): GAGVSQSPSNKVTEKGKDVELRCDPISGHTALYWYRQSLGQGLEFLIYFQGNSAPDKSGLPSDRFSAERTGGSVSTLTIQRTQQEDSAVYLCASSPRAGVTDTQYFGPGTRLTVL.